This entry is about one T cell receptor (beta chain). As yet, its antigen is unknown. This CDR3 contains 16 residues. With 5 bases clipped from V and 4 bases from J, the junction kept 12 bases outside the gene matches. Germline-derived CDR1 and CDR2 are SGHVS and FNYEAQ. This specimen belongs to a study of T cell responses to AZD1222 COVID-19 vaccine. Findings and limits, study-wide: Among vaccine-associated CD4 TCRs, coverage spanned spike, with dominance at 160-218 and 743-854. At baseline, just five or six AZD1222 recipients tested seropositive. The breadth and depth of Spike-specific TCRs increased once two AZD1222 doses had been given.

Profiled with immunoSEQ multiplex PCR; TCRdb holds only in-frame clones, not every one. The sample lists some 170,000 clones, more than 90% occurring once. The receptor was derived from an adult in good health. The chain carries TRBV7-6 and TRBJ2-5; the match to TRBD2 covers 8 bases. Sample: peripheral blood, taken on day 0 of AZD1222 vaccination. CDR3: CASSPGVVAGRETQYF. The CDR3 DNA reads TGTGCCAGCAGCCCAGGAGTGGTAGCGGGACGAGAGACCCAGTACTTC.